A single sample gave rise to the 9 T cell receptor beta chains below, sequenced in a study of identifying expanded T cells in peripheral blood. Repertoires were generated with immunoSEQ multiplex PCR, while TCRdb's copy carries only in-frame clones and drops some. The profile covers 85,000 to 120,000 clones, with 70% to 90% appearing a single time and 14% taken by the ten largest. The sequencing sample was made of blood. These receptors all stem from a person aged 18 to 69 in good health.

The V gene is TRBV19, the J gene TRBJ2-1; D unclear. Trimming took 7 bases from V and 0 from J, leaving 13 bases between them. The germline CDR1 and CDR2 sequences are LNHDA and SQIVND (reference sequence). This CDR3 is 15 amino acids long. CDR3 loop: CASTPNPSSYNEQFF. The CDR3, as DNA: TGTGCCAGTACCCCTAATCCTAGCTCCTACAATGAGCAGTTCTTC. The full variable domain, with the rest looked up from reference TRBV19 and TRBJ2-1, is DGGITQSPKYLFRKEGQNVTLSCEQNLNHDAMYWYRQDPGQGLRLIYYSQIVNDFQKGDIAEGYSVSREKKESFPLTVTSAQKNPTAFYLCASTPNPSSYNEQFFGPGTRLTVL.

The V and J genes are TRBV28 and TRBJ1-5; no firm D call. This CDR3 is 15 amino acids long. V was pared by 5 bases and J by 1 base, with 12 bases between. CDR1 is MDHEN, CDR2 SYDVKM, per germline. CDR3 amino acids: CASSPRTWSNQPQHF. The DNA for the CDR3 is TGTGCCAGCAGTCCCCGGACCTGGAGCAATCAGCCCCAGCATTTT.

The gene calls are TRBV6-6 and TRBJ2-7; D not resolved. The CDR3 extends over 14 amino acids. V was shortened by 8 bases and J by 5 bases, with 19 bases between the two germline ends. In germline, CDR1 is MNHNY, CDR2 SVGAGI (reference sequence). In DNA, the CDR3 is TGTGCCAGCCACCCTTCGGCAGTTAACCACGAGCAGTACTTC. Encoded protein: CASHPSAVNHEQYF.

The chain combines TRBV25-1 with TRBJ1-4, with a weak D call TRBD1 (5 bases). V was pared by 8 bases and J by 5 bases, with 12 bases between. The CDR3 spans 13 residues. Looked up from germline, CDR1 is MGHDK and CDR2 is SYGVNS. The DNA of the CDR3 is TGTGCCAGCCGTTGGCGGGGGAATGAAAAACTGTTTTTT. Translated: CASRWRGNEKLFF.

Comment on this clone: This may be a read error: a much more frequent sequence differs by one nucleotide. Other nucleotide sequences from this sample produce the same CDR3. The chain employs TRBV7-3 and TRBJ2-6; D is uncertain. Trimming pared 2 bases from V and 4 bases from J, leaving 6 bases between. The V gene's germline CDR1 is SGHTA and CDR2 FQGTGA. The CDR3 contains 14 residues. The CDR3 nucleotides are TGTGCCAGCAGCTTAGGTTCCGGGGCCAACGTCCTGACTTTC. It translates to CASSLGSGANVLTF.

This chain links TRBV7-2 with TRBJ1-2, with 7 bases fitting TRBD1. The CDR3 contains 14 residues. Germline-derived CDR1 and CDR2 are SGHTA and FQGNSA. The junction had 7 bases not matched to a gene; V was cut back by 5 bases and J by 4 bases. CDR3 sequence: CASSPAGDSYGYTF. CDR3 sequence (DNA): TGTGCCAGCAGCCCCGCCGGGGACAGCTATGGCTACACCTTC.

CDR3 in DNA: TGTGCCAGCAGTGAACGGTTCGTAGCTTTCTTT. Protein sequence: CASSERFVAFF. This chain joins TRBV6-1 and TRBJ1-1; D is ambiguous. Germline V lookup: CDR1 MNHNS, CDR2 SASEGT. Trimming removed 2 bases from V and 10 bases from J, with 8 bases in between. The CDR3 extends over 11 amino acids.

CDR3 nucleotides: TGTGCCAGCAGTTCCCCACGTCGGGACAGGGACAATGAGCAGTTCTTC. It codes for CASSSPRRDRDNEQFF. The rearrangement joins TRBV28 to TRBJ2-1; TRBD1 agrees at 9 bases. CDR1 is MDHEN and CDR2 is SYDVKM in the germline V gene. Trimming removed 4 bases from V and 5 bases from J; junction bases left unmatched: 9. The CDR3 extends over 16 amino acids.

CDR3 sequence: CASSPGTVQETQYF. Written as DNA, the CDR3 is TGTGCCAGCAGCCCTGGGACAGTTCAAGAGACCCAGTACTTC. V is TRBV7-3 and J is TRBJ2-5, with 7 bases matching TRBD1. After removal of 5 bases from V and 2 bases from J, the junction contained 5 bases not matched to a gene. Per germline, CDR1 SGHTA and CDR2 FQGTGA. The CDR3 covers 14 residues.